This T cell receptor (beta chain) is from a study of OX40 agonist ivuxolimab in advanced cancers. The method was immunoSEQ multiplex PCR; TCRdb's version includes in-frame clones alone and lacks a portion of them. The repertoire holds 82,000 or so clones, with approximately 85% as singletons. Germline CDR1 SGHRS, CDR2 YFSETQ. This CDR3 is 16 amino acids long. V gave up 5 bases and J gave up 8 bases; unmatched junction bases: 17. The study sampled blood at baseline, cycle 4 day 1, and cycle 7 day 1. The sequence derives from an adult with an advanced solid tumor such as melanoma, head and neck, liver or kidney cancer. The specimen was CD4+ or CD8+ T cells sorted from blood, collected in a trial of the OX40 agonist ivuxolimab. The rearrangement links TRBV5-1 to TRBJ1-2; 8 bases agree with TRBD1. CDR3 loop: CASSPGQGVVVWGYTF. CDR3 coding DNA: TGCGCCAGCAGTCCTGGACAGGGTGTCGTAGTTTGGGGCTACACCTTC.